These 23 T cell receptor beta chains came from one sample sequenced in a study of identical twins. Each CDR3 protein is one row after TCRdb ran MiXCR on the 5' RACE reads. The table has hundreds of thousands of distinct CDR3 sequences, around 22% seen once. The same sample was also used in a study of yellow fever vaccine responses in identical twins.

The sequenced sample consisted of CD4+ T cells sorted from blood. The receptors stem from a woman younger than 35 in good health.

This clonotype was recorded once. CDR3 in DNA: TGTGCCAGCAGCCCTTGGACTAGCGGGAATGCGAATGAGCAGTTCTTC. As protein: CASSPWTSGNANEQFF. This rearrangement joins TRBV3-1 to TRBJ2-1; TRBD2 agrees at 12 bases. The CDR3 runs to 16 residues. Germline V gene lookup returns CDR1 LGHDT and CDR2 YNNKEL (reference sequence). V lost 4 bases to trimming and J lost 7 bases; unmatched junction nucleotides: 8.

This chain connects TRBV12-3 or TRBV12-4 to TRBJ1-6; 8 bases map to TRBD1. This CDR3 spans 15 amino acids. Unmatched junction bases numbered 4, after V lost 3 bases and J lost 6 bases. The CDR3, as DNA: TGTGCCAGCAGTTTTTGGCAGGGGGCTAATTCACCCCTCCACTTT. Translation: CASSFWQGANSPLHF.

A few counts support this clonotype. J is TRBJ2-5 and V is TRBV6-2 or TRBV6-3; maybe TRBD1 (5 bases). This CDR3 is built from 13 residues. Trimming took 5 bases from V and 3 from J, leaving 10 bases between them. CDR1 and CDR2 (germline): MNHEY, SVGEGT. The DNA of the CDR3 is TGTGCCAGCAGTCAGGGTCGGGAAGAGACCCAGTACTTC. It specifies CASSQGREETQYF.

Only a few counts were recorded for this clonotype. The chain combines TRBV24-1 with TRBJ2-1, with 9 positions matching TRBD2. The germline CDR1 and CDR2 sequences are KGHDR and SFDVKD. V gave up 7 bases and J gave up 6 bases; unmatched junction bases: 9. CDR3 size: 15 residues. CDR3 nucleotide sequence: TGTGCCACCAGCCTCCTGGCGGGAGGGCGCAATGAGCAGTTCTTC. As protein: CATSLLAGGRNEQFF.

This clonotype appeared many times. The chain recombines TRBV7-9 with TRBJ1-5; maybe TRBD1 (6 bases). Germline CDR1 SEHNR, CDR2 FQNEAQ (reference sequence). CDR3 length equals 12 residues. Trimming left V 5 bases short and J 7 bases short, with 9 bases between. CDR3 nucleotide sequence: TGTGCCAGCAGCGGGGGCGGACAGCCCCAGCATTTT. This gives the protein CASSGGGQPQHF.

This rearrangement joins TRBV13 to TRBJ2-7, with D possibly matching TRBD1 (5 bases). V shed 4 bases and J shed 3 bases, with 25 bases lying between them. The germline V gene encodes CDR1 PRHDT and CDR2 FYEKMQ (reference sequence). The CDR3 length is 18 residues. The CDR3 DNA follows: TGTGCCAGCAGCTCAAGCGTCCGGGCCTTTGGGGCCAGCTACGAGCAGTACTTC. It translates to CASSSSVRAFGASYEQYF.

The chain joins TRBV5-8 to TRBJ2-2; 8 bases are shared with TRBD1. J gave up 6 bases and V 4 bases, and 8 bases lay outside the gene matches. Germline assignment: CDR1 SGHTS and CDR2 YDEGEE. The CDR3 is 15 residues long. CDR3 region: CASSLGQGSSGELFF. The CDR3 region has the DNA TGTGCCAGCAGCCTCGGACAGGGATCTTCCGGGGAGCTGTTTTTT.

The chain recombines TRBV13 with TRBJ2-3; either TRBD1 or TRBD2 may supply D (5 bases each). The germline V gene has CDR1 PRHDT and CDR2 FYEKMQ (reference sequence). Between the trimmed V and J ends, which lost 5 bases and 5 bases, there was a span of 23 bases. The CDR3 runs to 17 residues. Here the CDR3 reads CASSPLRGARRGDTQYF. The CDR3 DNA reads as TGTGCCAGCAGCCCATTACGAGGGGCGCGTCGGGGAGATACGCAGTATTTT.

This clonotype was found a few times. The chain is built from TRBV20-1 and TRBJ2-5; 9 nucleotides align to TRBD2. This CDR3 region has 16 residues. Germline V lookup: CDR1 DFQATT, CDR2 SNEGSKA (reference sequence). The V segment lost 0 bases and the J segment 4 bases; nucleotides outside the gene matches: 9. Here the CDR3 reads CSARDAGGPVLETQYF. The CDR3 DNA sequence: TGCAGTGCTAGAGATGCGGGGGGGCCGGTACTAGAGACCCAGTACTTC.

This clonotype was seen only a few times. The chain recombines TRBV5-1 with TRBJ2-3, with D perhaps matching TRBD2 (6 bases). Germline assignment: CDR1 SGHRS and CDR2 YFSETQ. The CDR3 covers 15 residues. V lost 1 base, J lost 2 bases, and 11 bases lay in between. This CDR3 reads CASSLSSGYTDTQYF. DNA of the CDR3: TGCGCCAGCAGCTTGAGTAGCGGATACACAGATACGCAGTATTTT.

The V gene is TRBV2, the J gene TRBJ2-1, with 7 bases identical to TRBD1. The junction had 8 bases not matched to a gene; V was cut back by 6 bases and J by 9 bases. Germline CDR1 reads SNHLY; CDR2 reads FYNNEI. The CDR3 has 13 amino acids. CDR3 DNA: TGTGCCAGCAGAGGACAGGTTTTGATTGAGCAGTTCTTC. It translates to CASRGQVLIEQFF.

This clonotype was observed a handful of times. The V call is TRBV10-3, the J call TRBJ2-5; weak D call: TRBD1 (6 bases). The CDR3 length is 13 residues. V was trimmed by 6 bases and J by 5 bases, leaving 13 bases between them. Germline loops: CDR1 ENHRY, CDR2 SYGVKD. CDR3 region: CAISGQLGETQYF. CDR3 in DNA: TGTGCCATCAGCGGACAGCTAGGGGAGACCCAGTACTTC.

This clonotype was seen more than once but under ten times. The chain carries TRBV11-1 and TRBJ2-1; 10 bases line up with TRBD2. Trimming removed 2 bases from V and 2 bases from J; junction bases left unmatched: 15. Germline CDR1 and CDR2: SGHAT and FQDESV (reference sequence). This CDR3 spans 20 amino acids. CDR3 nucleotides: TGTGCCAGCAGCTTACGGGAGAGCGGGAGGGCCGTCTCTACCTACAATGAGCAGTTCTTC. Encoded protein: CASSLRESGRAVSTYNEQFF. Together with reference TRBV11-1 and TRBJ2-1, the CDR3 gives the full variable domain: EAEVAQSPRYKITEKSQAVAFWCDPISGHATLYWYRQILGQGPELLVQFQDESVVDDSQLPKDRFSAERLKGVDSTLKIQPAELGDSAMYLCASSLRESGRAVSTYNEQFFGPGTRLTVL.

The chain has TRBV3-1 and TRBJ2-5, with D unclear. The V end was cut by 5 bases, the J end by 4 bases, with 11 bases between. Germline CDR1 is LGHDT and CDR2 is YNNKEL (reference sequence). This CDR3 has 13 amino acids. CDR3 loop: CASSDGPGETQYF. The CDR3 DNA reads TGTGCCAGCAGCGACGGCCCGGGAGAGACCCAGTACTTC.

The rearrangement joins TRBV9 to TRBJ2-7, with D tentatively TRBD2 (6 bases). Trimming removed 6 bases from V and 0 bases from J, with 16 bases in between. Looked up from germline, CDR1 is SGDLS and CDR2 is YYNGEE. The CDR3 is 15 residues long. The CDR3 nucleotides read TGTGCCAGCACGGAGGGGTCGTCGAGCTCCTACGAGCAGTACTTC. Translation: CASTEGSSSSYEQYF.

The chain couples TRBV28 to TRBJ1-1; TRBD1 agrees at 8 bases. The CDR3 runs 17 residues. V lost 5 bases, J lost 0 bases, and 11 bases stayed unmatched. In germline, CDR1 is MDHEN, CDR2 SYDVKM. The CDR3 sequence: CASSPGTGKSLNTEAFF. The CDR3 DNA sequence: TGTGCCAGCAGTCCTGGGACAGGAAAATCTTTGAACACTGAAGCTTTCTTT.

This chain connects TRBV4-1 to TRBJ2-5; a weak D match, TRBD2 (5 bases). The CDR3 runs 14 residues. V lost 4 bases, J lost 0 bases, and 9 bases lay in between. Germline CDR1 is MGHRA and CDR2 is YSYEKL. In nucleotides, the CDR3 is TGCGCCAGCAGCCGCCGGGAAAACCAAGAGACCCAGTACTTC. It specifies CASSRRENQETQYF.

This rearrangement joins TRBV5-1 to TRBJ2-5, with D perhaps matching TRBD1 or TRBD2 (5 bases each). The CDR3 consists of 15 residues. Germline V gene sequence: CDR1 SGHRS, CDR2 YFSETQ. V was shortened by 4 bases and J by 5 bases, with 18 bases between the two germline ends. The CDR3 DNA sequence: TGCGCCAGCAGCCCCGGGACGGAGGTTCGGGAGACCCAGTACTTC. Its protein product is CASSPGTEVRETQYF.

The V call is TRBV5-4, the J call TRBJ2-1; the D gene is possibly TRBD1 (6 bases). CDR1 is SGHNT and CDR2 is YYREEE in the germline V gene (reference sequence). CDR3 length equals 17 residues. Between the trimmed V and J ends, which lost 1 base and 9 bases, there was a span of 23 bases. CDR3 loop: CASSLQSWDNTLAEQFF. The CDR3, as DNA: TGTGCCAGCAGCTTGCAGTCCTGGGACAACACCCTAGCTGAGCAGTTCTTC.

The V gene is TRBV29-1, the J gene TRBJ2-3; D perhaps matches TRBD1 (6 bases). Germline lookup yields CDR1 SQVTM and CDR2 ANQGSEA. CDR3 length: 14 amino acids. V gave up 3 bases and J gave up 7 bases, with 17 bases separating them. CDR3 region: CSVDNMGTLYTQYF. The DNA for the CDR3 is TGCAGCGTTGATAATATGGGGACACTGTATACGCAGTATTTT.

The V gene is TRBV15, the J gene TRBJ2-3; D remains unclear. V lost 1 base and J lost 0, with 8 bases in between. This CDR3 spans 15 amino acids. The germline V gene has CDR1 LNHNV and CDR2 YYDKDF (reference sequence). CDR3 coding DNA: TGTGCCACCAGCAGAGGTTTAGCTAGCACAGATACGCAGTATTTT. This gives the protein CATSRGLASTDTQYF.

The gene calls are TRBV6-1 and TRBJ2-7; 8 nucleotides agree with TRBD2. J was trimmed by 0 bases and V by 5 bases; bases with no gene match: 9. Germline CDR1 reads MNHNS; CDR2 reads SASEGT. The CDR3 has 16 amino acids. This CDR3 is CASSRSTSGLSYEQYF. DNA of the CDR3: TGTGCCAGCAGTAGGAGCACTAGCGGCCTCTCCTACGAGCAGTACTTC.

This clonotype was recorded a few times. V is TRBV10-3 and J is TRBJ2-3; 8 bases match TRBD2. Unmatched junction bases numbered 2, after V lost 2 bases and J lost 4 bases. The CDR3 runs 14 residues. CDR1 ENHRY and CDR2 SYGVKD come from the germline V gene. CDR3 amino acids: CAISEREGPDTQYF. CDR3 bases: TGTGCCATCAGTGAGCGGGAGGGTCCAGATACGCAGTATTTT.